This entry lists 15 T cell receptor beta chains sequenced from one sample in a study of blood T cells in healthy people across ages. Alongside a J-beta primer mix, a sample-barcoded 5' primer served in a second PCR lasting roughly 6 to 11 cycles. TCRdb reprocessed the 5' RACE reads with MiXCR, giving one entry per CDR3 protein. In the table there are 750,000 or so distinct CDR3 sequences, 20% to 25% of which are singletons. This sample also belongs to another study, concerning T cells of mothers and their children.

The sample taken for sequencing was blood. These receptors were obtained from a boy between 5 and 17 years old in good health.

This rearrangement joins TRBV4-3 to TRBJ2-5; 10 bases are a match to TRBD1. Germline V gene data show CDR1 as LGHNA and CDR2 as YSLEER. Germline trimming cut 6 bases from V and 5 bases from J; bases unmatched to any gene: 3. The CDR3 totals 13 residues. In DNA, the CDR3 is TGCGCCAGCAGTGCGACAGGGGGCGAGACCCAGTACTTC. The encoded protein is CASSATGGETQYF.

The rearrangement links TRBV6-5 to TRBJ1-5; 8 nucleotides line up with TRBD1. V lost 6 bases and J lost 0; bases outside the gene matches: 4. Germline V lookup: CDR1 MNHEY, CDR2 SVGAGI. The CDR3 covers 15 residues. CDR3 protein: CASRPGQGSNQPQHF. The CDR3 DNA reads TGTGCCAGCAGGCCTGGACAGGGTAGCAATCAGCCCCAGCATTTT.

This clonotype was counted ten times or more. The CDR3 protein is CASRWTSGSYEQYF. The CDR3 DNA is TGTGCCAGCAGGTGGACTAGCGGATCCTACGAGCAGTACTTC. The V call is TRBV28, the J call TRBJ2-7, with TRBD2 identical over 10 bases. The V segment lost 6 bases and the J segment 1 base; nucleotides outside the gene matches: 3. CDR3 length equals 14 residues. CDR1 is MDHEN and CDR2 is SYDVKM in the germline V gene.

This clonotype was seen many times. It may be a read error: a sequence one base away is much more abundant. This chain connects TRBV7-3 to TRBJ1-1; D is unclear. V was pared by 2 bases and J by 2 bases, with 6 bases between. The CDR3 contains 13 residues. Looked up from germline, CDR1 is SGHTA and CDR2 is FQGTGA. CDR3 coding DNA: TGTGCCAGCAGCTTAGGGATAAACACTGAAGCTTTCTTT. This sequence encodes CASSLGINTEAFF.

This clonotype was observed many times. This chain joins TRBV7-2 and TRBJ2-5; no firm D call. CDR3 length equals 15 residues. Germline CDR1 is SGHTA and CDR2 is FQGNSA. V was shortened by 0 bases and J by 5 bases, with 13 bases between the two germline ends. CDR3 DNA: TGTGCCAGCAGCTTAGCAGTTTTGCGTTTCGAGACCCAGTACTTC. It is translated as CASSLAVLRFETQYF. Filled out from reference TRBV7-2 and TRBJ2-5, the complete variable domain reads GAGVSQSPSNKVTEKGKDVELRCDPISGHTALYWYRQSLGQGLEFLIYFQGNSAPDKSGLPSDRFSAERTGGSVSTLTIQRTQQEDSAVYLCASSLAVLRFETQYFGPGTRLLVL.

The genes are TRBV7-3 and TRBJ2-5, with D perhaps matching TRBD2 (7 bases). The V and J ends lost 3 bases and 4 bases respectively, with 18 bases between them. The CDR3 is 16 residues long. Germline V gene lookup returns CDR1 SGHTA and CDR2 FQGTGA. The CDR3 sequence: CASSFLGGGARETQYF. CDR3 bases: TGTGCCAGCAGCTTCCTCGGTGGGGGGGCCCGAGAGACCCAGTACTTC.

This clonotype was observed a handful of times. CDR3 sequence reads: CAIAGSPDTQYF. The CDR3, as DNA: TGTGCCATAGCCGGCTCCCCAGATACGCAGTATTTT. The chain recombines TRBV10-3 with TRBJ2-3; D ambiguous. Between the trimmed V and J ends, which lost 9 bases and 4 bases, there was a span of 11 bases. This CDR3 has 12 amino acids. The V gene's germline CDR1 is ENHRY and CDR2 SYGVKD.

At least ten counts were recorded for this clonotype. The chain joins TRBV12-3 or TRBV12-4 to TRBJ2-5; no reliable D call. The germline V and J ends were trimmed by 4 bases and 4 bases, with 4 bases remaining between them. The CDR3 contains 11 residues. As DNA, the CDR3 is TGTGCCAGCAGTTATAGAGAGACCCAGTACTTC. Encoded protein: CASSYRETQYF.

This clonotype came up a few times. This chain connects TRBV6-1 to TRBJ1-2, with D perhaps matching TRBD1 (5 bases). The germline V gene has CDR1 MNHNS and CDR2 SASEGT. Trimming removed 4 bases at V and 4 bases at J, with 10 bases between. The CDR3 extends over 13 amino acids. The CDR3 loop is CASSGRDVYGYTF. In nucleotides, the CDR3 is TGTGCCAGCAGTGGCCGGGACGTCTATGGCTACACCTTC.

This clonotype has more than one count but fewer than ten. The chain carries TRBV19 and TRBJ2-7; 13 bases are shared with TRBD2. Unmatched junction bases numbered 6, after V lost 4 bases and J lost 3 bases. The germline V gene has CDR1 LNHDA and CDR2 SQIVND (reference sequence). This CDR3 comprises 16 residues. The CDR3 is CASSTGLAGVFYEQYF. In nucleotides, the CDR3 is TGTGCCAGTAGTACCGGACTAGCGGGAGTGTTCTACGAGCAGTACTTC. The full variable domain, rest sourced from reference TRBV19 and TRBJ2-7, is DGGITQSPKYLFRKEGQNVTLSCEQNLNHDAMYWYRQDPGQGLRLIYYSQIVNDFQKGDIAEGYSVSREKKESFPLTVTSAQKNPTAFYLCASSTGLAGVFYEQYFGPGTRLTVT.

The V call is TRBV6-5, the J call TRBJ2-2; 10 bases fit TRBD1. Germline V gene data show CDR1 as MNHEY and CDR2 as SVGAGI. Trimming took 2 bases from V and 5 from J; bases not matched to a gene: 8. The CDR3 runs 17 residues. Here the CDR3 DNA reads TGTGCCAGCAGTTACGTCCGGGACAGGGGTGGGACCGGGGAGCTGTTTTTT. Its protein is CASSYVRDRGGTGELFF.

This clonotype was detected a few times. The chain employs TRBV28 and TRBJ2-7; 7 positions agree with TRBD2. CDR1 and CDR2 from the germline V gene are MDHEN and SYDVKM. The CDR3 covers 15 residues. With V trimmed by 2 bases and J by 3 bases, 7 bases remained unmatched. CDR3 sequence reads: CASSLPGAGIYEQYF. The CDR3 DNA reads TGTGCCAGCAGTTTACCTGGAGCGGGAATCTACGAGCAGTACTTC.

J is TRBJ1-1 and V is TRBV7-9, with TRBD1 as a possible D gene (5 bases). V lost 5 bases to trimming and J lost 4 bases, with 20 bases between them. The CDR3 is 16 amino acids. Germline V CDR1 and CDR2: SEHNR, FQNEAQ (reference sequence). CDR3 coding DNA: TGTGCCAGCAGCCCACCAGCTGGGGCGCCGAGCACTGAAGCTTTCTTT. Translated: CASSPPAGAPSTEAFF.

Only a few counts were recorded for this clonotype. The germline gene is not matched at one end of the junction; a read error may be the cause. The J gene is TRBJ2-1, the V gene TRBV7-2; D is ambiguous. This CDR3 region has 14 residues. Germline CDR1 reads SGHTA; CDR2 reads FQGNSA. The CDR3 DNA follows: TGTCCCAGCAGCTTAGCTCCTAGTCACGATGAGCAGTTCTTC. Protein sequence: CPSSLAPSHDEQFF.

The rearrangement links TRBV4-3 to TRBJ2-5; TRBD2 matches at 7 bases. V was clipped by 0 bases and J by 4 bases; unmatched bases: 5. The CDR3 runs to 15 residues. The germline CDR1 and CDR2 sequences are LGHNA and YSLEER. CDR3 nucleotides: TGCGCCAGCAGCCAAGATTTCAGCGGGGCAGAGACCCAGTACTTC. Translation: CASSQDFSGAETQYF.